The rows below give T cell receptor beta chains drawn from one sample of a study of blood T cell repertoires in COVID-19. The protocol was immunoSEQ multiplex PCR, while the TCRdb copy is restricted to in-frame clones and leaves out a portion. The sample lists over 85,000 clones; more than 85% were seen once. The source material was peripheral blood. Every receptor here comes from a man aged 35-49 years with acute or convalescent COVID-19. The CDR3 runs from the conserved cysteine through the conserved F or W. A D gene is named only where the DNA matches it firmly. Clone size appears in some rows only: once, few, many, or a class for an expanded clone.

V gene	clone size	J gene	D gene	CDR3 DNA	CDR3 protein
TRBV5-1	once	TRBJ2-7	TRBD1	TGCGCCAGCAGCTTGGATCCGGACAGGGGGCAGGACGAGCAGTACTTC	CASSLDPDRGQDEQYF
TRBV12-2	-	TRBJ1-4	-	TGTGCAAGTCGCTTCAGTCCCCGACAGGGAAGGACTAATGAAAAACTGTTTTTT	CASRFSPRQGRTNEKLFF
TRBV18	-	TRBJ1-2	-	TGTGCCAGCTCCCAGAGGCAGGAACGGGAAAAGGGCTACACCTTC	CASSQRQEREKGYTF
TRBV5-1	-	TRBJ2-3	-	TGCGCCAGCAGCCAGCGGGTAGGGCTGGCGTTGGATACGCAGTATTTT	CASSQRVGLALDTQYF
TRBV18	-	TRBJ1-3	-	TGTGCCAGCTCACCAGTCAAATTGAGTGGAAACACCATATATTTT	CASSPVKLSGNTIYF
TRBV6-5	-	TRBJ1-1	TRBD1	TGTGCCAGCAGGGGGACAGGGAACACTGAAGCTTTCTTT	CASRGTGNTEAFF
TRBV5-4	-	TRBJ2-2	TRBD2	TGTGCCAGCAGCTTGGGGACTAGCGGGAGGACCGGGGAGCTGTTTTTT	CASSLGTSGRTGELFF
TRBV29-1	-	TRBJ1-2	-	TGCAGCGTTGATCCGTCCTCTAACTATGGCTACACCTTC	CSVDPSSNYGYTF
TRBV2	-	TRBJ1-1	TRBD1	TGTGCCAGCGGCGGGACAGGGAGGGGTTTGAACACTGAAGCTTTCTTT	CASGGTGRGLNTEAFF
TRBV5-1	-	TRBJ2-7	TRBD1	TGCGCCAGCAGCACGGGACAGGGGCCCTACGAGCAGTACTTC	CASSTGQGPYEQYF
TRBV4-2	-	TRBJ2-1	TRBD2	TGTGCCAGCAGCCAGAGATTGGGACTAGCGGCGAATGAGCAGTTCTTC	CASSQRLGLAANEQFF
TRBV5-1	-	TRBJ2-7	TRBD2	TGCGCCAGCAGCTTGGCCGGGAATATAGCGGGAGCGCTCTACGAGCAGTACTTC	CASSLAGNIAGALYEQYF
TRBV2	-	TRBJ2-1	TRBD2	TGTGCCAGCAGTCGACTAGCGGGCGGCAATGAGCAGTTCTTC	CASSRLAGGNEQFF
TRBV19	-	TRBJ2-2	TRBD1	TGTGCCAGTAGTCCCGGGACAGGGAACACCGGGGAGCTGTTTTTT	CASSPGTGNTGELFF
TRBV3-1/TRBV3-2	-	TRBJ1-5	TRBD1	TGTGCCAGCAGCCCCGACAGGGGGCCTCAGCCCCAGCATTTT	CASSPDRGPQPQHF
TRBV19	-	TRBJ1-1	TRBD1	TGTGCCAGTCTGAACGACAGGGGAGGGACTGAAGCTTTCTTT	CASLNDRGGTEAFF
TRBV18	once	TRBJ2-1	TRBD2	TGTGCCAGCTCACCCGCGGGACTAGCAAAGGGTGAGCAGTTCTTC	CASSPAGLAKGEQFF
TRBV6-6	-	TRBJ1-1	-	TGTGCCAGCAGTGGGCAGGGTGGGTCTGAAGCTTTCTTT	CASSGQGGSEAFF
TRBV30	-	TRBJ1-1	-	TGTGCCTGGACCCCGGGACTTACGAACACTGAAGCTTTCTTT	CAWTPGLTNTEAFF
TRBV30	once	TRBJ2-5	-	TGTGCCTGGAGTACTCTGACAGGCCTGGAGACCCAGTACTTC	CAWSTLTGLETQYF
TRBV23-1	once	TRBJ1-6	TRBD1	TGCGCCAGTATGCAGGGGGCGACTAATTCACCCCTCCACTTT	CASMQGATNSPLHF
TRBV3-1/TRBV3-2	-	TRBJ2-2	TRBD2	TGTGCCAGCAGCCAGGTTCGACTAGCGGGGGACGGGGAGCTGTTTTTT	CASSQVRLAGDGELFF
TRBV5-4	-	TRBJ1-3	-	TGTGCCAGCAGTTCCGTTGGGACTAGATACTCTGGAAACACCATATATTTT	CASSSVGTRYSGNTIYF
TRBV3-1/TRBV3-2	-	TRBJ1-5	TRBD1	TGTGCCAGCAGCCAAGGACAGGGGGCAGGTCAGCCCCAGCATTTT	CASSQGQGAGQPQHF
TRBV5-4	-	TRBJ2-5	-	TGTGCCAGCAGCCGGACGGGGGTTGGAAAAGAGACCCAGTACTTC	CASSRTGVGKETQYF
TRBV10-3	-	TRBJ2-1	TRBD2	TGTGCCATCAGCCTCCTAGCGGAAGTATACAATGAGCAGTTCTTC	CAISLLAEVYNEQFF
TRBV9	-	TRBJ1-2	TRBD1	TGTGCCAGCAGCGCCCGAGGACAGGTCTATGGCTACACCTTC	CASSARGQVYGYTF
TRBV5-1	-	TRBJ1-1	TRBD1	TGCGCCAGCAGGGCAGGGGGCATTGGGTACACTGAAGCTTTCTTT	CASRAGGIGYTEAFF
TRBV7-2	-	TRBJ1-3	-	TGTGCCAGCAGCTTAGCATCGAGGGGGATCGTGGGAAACACCATATATTTT	CASSLASRGIVGNTIYF
TRBV7-2	-	TRBJ1-5	-	TGTGCCAGCAGCTGGGCAGGGAGCAATCAGCCCCAGCATTTT	CASSWAGSNQPQHF
TRBV5-4	-	TRBJ1-1	-	TGTGCCAGCAGCTTCAGGGGTACGATTGAAGCTTTCTTT	CASSFRGTIEAFF
TRBV5-4	-	TRBJ2-1	TRBD2	TGTGCCAGCAGCGCGGGACTAGCGGGAGGGCCAAATGAGCAGTTCTTC	CASSAGLAGGPNEQFF
TRBV30	once	TRBJ2-1	TRBD2	TGTGCCTGGAGTGTACGTCGGCTAGCGGGAGGTAGCTCCTACAATGAGCAGTTCTTC	CAWSVRRLAGGSSYNEQFF
TRBV3-1/TRBV3-2	-	TRBJ1-2	-	TGTGCCAGCAGCCAAGATTGGGCAGGGCTCTATGGCTACACCTTC	CASSQDWAGLYGYTF
TRBV5-5	-	TRBJ2-5	TRBD1	TGTGCCAGCAGCTCCCACCCCGACAGGGTGGAGACCCAGTACTTC	CASSSHPDRVETQYF
TRBV19	-	TRBJ1-5	-	TGTGCCAGTAGTATAGTCAGGGGTCAGCCCCAGCATTTT	CASSIVRGQPQHF
TRBV18	-	TRBJ1-5	-	TGTGCCAGCTCACCATCGTCGGGACTCACTCAGCCCCAGCATTTT	CASSPSSGLTQPQHF
TRBV9	-	TRBJ1-3	-	TGTGCCAGCAGCCCCACAATACAGGAATCTGGAAACACCATATATTTT	CASSPTIQESGNTIYF
TRBV15	-	TRBJ1-5	TRBD1	TGTGCCACCAGCCCACAGGGGTATCAGCCCCAGCATTTT	CATSPQGYQPQHF